The clone carrying this T cell receptor beta chain has at least ten counts. Its antigen is not known. CDR3 length: 14 residues. The V end was cut by 2 bases, the J end by 8 bases, with 12 bases between. Germline-derived CDR1 and CDR2 are MNHEY and SVGAGI. The entry originates in a study of T cells after posttransplantation cyclophosphamide. Findings and limits, study-wide: TRB clonality was highly associated with recipient CMV seropositivity and reactivation.

TCRdb keeps only in-frame clones here, not all; method: immunoSEQ multiplex PCR. Recorded here are roughly 26,000 clones, none singletons. Peripheral blood was collected from the related graft donor on the marrow donation day. Sequencing was performed on PBMCs. This TCR derives from a man between 50 and 59 years old in good health, CMV-negative, and a related stem cell transplant donor. The chain recombines TRBV6-5 with TRBJ1-4; D is uncertain. For the CDR3, the DNA is TGTGCCAGCAGTTACCAACAAAGAGGAGAAAAACTGTTTTTT. Protein: CASSYQQRGEKLFF.